The next 15 T cell receptor beta chains were all read from a single sample in a study of T cell responses to AZD1222 COVID-19 vaccine. The repertoire was sequenced with immunoSEQ multiplex PCR; TCRdb's copy has only in-frame clones and lacks some. Here the sample spans roughly 140,000 clones, approximately 90% being singletons. Specimen: peripheral blood, collected on day 0 of AZD1222 vaccination. All receptors come from an adult in good health.

The V and J genes are TRBV7-9 and TRBJ2-3, with TRBD1 matching over 10 bases. V gave up 7 bases and J gave up 3 bases; unmatched junction bases: 7. The germline V gene has CDR1 SEHNR and CDR2 FQNEAQ (reference sequence). The CDR3 is 15 residues long. CDR3 bases: TGTGCCAGCATGTTTGACAGGGGGCTGACAGATACGCAGTATTTT. Translating gives CASMFDRGLTDTQYF.

The chain is built from TRBV7-8 and TRBJ2-1; 10 positions agree with TRBD2. The ends lost 5 bases at V and 7 bases at J; junction bases unmatched: 14. Germline values: CDR1 SGHVS, CDR2 FQNEAQ. CDR3 size: 17 residues. The CDR3 protein is CASSRLPSGRLGNEQFF. Written as DNA, the CDR3 is TGTGCCAGCAGCCGCCTCCCTAGCGGGAGACTTGGAAATGAGCAGTTCTTC.

The rearrangement uses TRBV7-8 and TRBJ1-1; D not certain. The CDR3 sequence is 15 residues long. V was shortened by 2 bases and J by 1 base, with 11 bases between the two germline ends. The V gene's germline CDR1 is SGHVS and CDR2 FQNEAQ. CDR3 in amino acids: CASSLRRGWNTEAFF. The CDR3 DNA is TGTGCCAGCAGCTTAAGACGTGGATGGAACACTGAAGCTTTCTTT.

The V call is TRBV2, the J call TRBJ1-6, with 10 bases aligning to TRBD1. The CDR3 extends over 14 amino acids. Per the germline V gene, CDR1 is SNHLY and CDR2 is FYNNEI. Unmatched junction bases numbered 7, after V lost 10 bases and J lost 7 bases. The CDR3 is CATPKTGGNSPLHF. CDR3 DNA sequence: TGTGCCACCCCGAAGACAGGGGGCAATTCACCCCTCCACTTT. The full variable domain, completed using reference TRBV2 and TRBJ1-6, is EPEVTQTPSHQVTQMGQEVILRCVPISNHLYFYWYRQILGQKVEFLVSFYNNEISEKSEIFDDQFSVERPDGSNFTLKIRSTKLEDSAMYFCATPKTGGNSPLHFGNGTRLTVT.

This clone was seen once. The chain has TRBV27 and TRBJ2-2, with D hard to call. V lost 3 bases and J 3 bases, leaving 2 bases between the germline ends. The germline V gene encodes CDR1 MNHEY and CDR2 SMNVEV (reference sequence). The CDR3 totals 12 residues. CDR3 nucleotides: TGTGCCAGCAGTTTCTACACCGGGGAGCTGTTTTTT. Translation gives CASSFYTGELFF.

The rearrangement joins TRBV2 to TRBJ1-1, with D maybe TRBD1 (5 bases). V was shortened by 7 bases and J by 1 base, with 19 bases between the two germline ends. The length of the CDR3 is 16 residues. The germline gives CDR1 SNHLY, CDR2 FYNNEI. The CDR3 reads CASTFEGAVPNTEAFF. The CDR3 nucleotides are TGTGCCAGCACGTTCGAAGGGGCCGTCCCGAACACTGAAGCTTTCTTT.

This clone was observed a single time. This chain connects TRBV10-3 to TRBJ1-1; 7 bases map to TRBD1. Germline trimming cut 6 bases from V and 1 base from J; bases unmatched to any gene: 5. The length of the CDR3 is 14 residues. CDR1 and CDR2 from the germline V gene are ENHRY and SYGVKD. The chain's CDR3 is CAIRGGTANTEAFF. CDR3 bases: TGTGCCATCAGGGGAGGGACAGCGAACACTGAAGCTTTCTTT.

The chain combines TRBV6-2 or TRBV6-3 with TRBJ2-2, with 7 bases identical to TRBD2. With 6 bases clipped from V and 5 bases from J, the junction kept 6 bases outside the gene matches. From germline, CDR1 is MNHEY and CDR2 SVGEGT. CDR3 length: 14 residues. In DNA form, the CDR3 reads TGTGCCAGCAGCGTCGCGGGGGAAACCGGGGAGCTGTTTTTT. Protein sequence: CASSVAGETGELFF.

This clone appeared a few times. The chain joins TRBV7-8 to TRBJ2-6; 7 bases fit TRBD2. The germline V gene has CDR1 SGHVS and CDR2 FQNEAQ. Trimming at V came to 2 bases and at J to 0 bases, leaving 7 bases not matched to a gene. The CDR3 covers 18 residues. The CDR3 sequence is CASSLSGLDFSGANVLTF. The DNA of the CDR3 is TGTGCCAGCAGCTTATCAGGACTAGATTTCTCTGGGGCCAACGTCCTGACTTTC.

This chain links TRBV27 with TRBJ1-1, with 9 positions matching TRBD1. The germline V gene encodes CDR1 MNHEY and CDR2 SMNVEV (reference sequence). CDR3 length equals 14 residues. V lost 6 bases, J lost 2 bases, and 4 bases stayed unmatched. CDR3 nucleotide sequence: TGTGCCAGCAGACCGGACAGGGGAAACACTGAAGCTTTCTTT. Protein product: CASRPDRGNTEAFF.

This rearrangement joins TRBV27 to TRBJ2-6; D gene ambiguous. The CDR3 consists of 15 residues. V dropped 3 bases and J dropped 3 bases, with 9 bases sitting between them. Looked up from germline, CDR1 is MNHEY and CDR2 is SMNVEV (reference sequence). Here the CDR3 DNA reads TGTGCCAGCAGTTTTTTAAGTTTTGGGGCCAACGTCCTGACTTTC. Amino acids: CASSFLSFGANVLTF.

In its sample, this clone was seen once. The V call is TRBV28, the J call TRBJ2-7; 13 bases align to TRBD2. V trimming: 6 bases; J trimming: 4 bases; junction bases outside the gene matches: 21. This CDR3 has 20 residues. The V gene's germline CDR1 is MDHEN and CDR2 SYDVKM. CDR3 sequence (DNA): TGTGCCAGCAGCCCACCAGGACTAGCGGGAGATACGGGTTTGGAATACGAGCAGTACTTC. It encodes CASSPPGLAGDTGLEYEQYF.

The rearrangement uses TRBV3-1 (or the pseudogene TRBV3-2) and TRBJ2-1, with 11 bases aligning to TRBD2. With V trimmed by 6 bases and J by 7 bases, 14 bases remained unmatched. The CDR3 length is 17 residues. Germline CDR1 reads LGHDT; CDR2 reads YNNKEL (reference sequence). CDR3 in DNA: TGTGCCAGCAGTCTTCTCGGACTAGCGGGCAGTTCAAATGAGCAGTTCTTC. Amino acids: CASSLLGLAGSSNEQFF.

V is TRBV3-1 (or the pseudogene TRBV3-2) and J is TRBJ2-5; D call uncertain. The CDR3 is 13 residues long. V was trimmed by 2 bases and J by 6 bases, leaving 10 bases between them. The germline V gene encodes CDR1 LGHDT and CDR2 YNNKEL (reference sequence). CDR3 residues: CASSQLYRKTQYF. As DNA, the CDR3 is TGTGCCAGCAGCCAATTGTATAGAAAGACCCAGTACTTC.

This clone came up a few times. The V call is TRBV12-3 or TRBV12-4, the J call TRBJ2-5; 8 bases agree with TRBD1. V lost 6 bases to trimming and J lost 5 bases; unmatched junction nucleotides: 5. The CDR3 runs 13 residues. The CDR3 loop is CASSQGARETQYF. CDR3 coding DNA: TGTGCCAGCAGCCAGGGGGCGCGGGAGACCCAGTACTTC.